This T cell receptor (beta chain) originates from a study of T cell responses to AZD1222 COVID-19 vaccine. The data were produced by immunoSEQ multiplex PCR, yet TCRdb's version contains in-frame clones alone and is incomplete. Of 150,000 to 200,000 clones listed, about 92% are singletons. V dropped 2 bases and J dropped 3 bases, with 7 bases sitting between them. Germline CDR1 is GTSNPN and CDR2 is SVGIG (reference sequence). The CDR3 runs 13 residues. The TCR originated in an adult in good health. The chain recombines TRBV30 with TRBJ2-2; no clear D. The material sequenced was peripheral blood, taken on day 0 of AZD1222 vaccination. DNA of the CDR3: TGTGCCTGGAGTTCTCGGCACACCGGGGAGCTGTTTTTT. This gives the protein CAWSSRHTGELFF.